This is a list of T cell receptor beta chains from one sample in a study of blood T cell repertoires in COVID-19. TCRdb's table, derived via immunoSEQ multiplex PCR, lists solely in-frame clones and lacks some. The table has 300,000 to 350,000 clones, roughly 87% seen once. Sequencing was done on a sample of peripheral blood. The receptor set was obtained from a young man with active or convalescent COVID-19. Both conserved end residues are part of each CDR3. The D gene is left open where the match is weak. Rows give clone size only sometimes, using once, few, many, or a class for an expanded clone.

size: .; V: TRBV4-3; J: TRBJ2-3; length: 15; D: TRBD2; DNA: TGCGCCAGCAGCCAAGGAGCGGGGGTCACAGATACGCAGTATTTT; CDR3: CASSQGAGVTDTQYF
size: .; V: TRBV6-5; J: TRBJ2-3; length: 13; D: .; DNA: TGTGCCAGCAGTCCTGGCGGAGGCGATACGCAGTATTTT; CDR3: CASSPGGGDTQYF
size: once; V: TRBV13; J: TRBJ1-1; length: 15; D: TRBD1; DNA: TGTGCCAGCAGCTTAAGTCGCCGGGACAGGGGTTTCGCTTTCTTT; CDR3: CASSLSRRDRGFAFF
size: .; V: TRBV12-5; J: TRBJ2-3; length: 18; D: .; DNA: TGTGCTAGTGGTTTGGTATTTGGTACAGGGAAGTTCATGGATACGCAGTATTTT; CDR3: CASGLVFGTGKFMDTQYF
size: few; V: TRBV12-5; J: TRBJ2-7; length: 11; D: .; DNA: TGTGCTAGTGCCACGGGTAACGAGCAGTACTTC; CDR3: CASATGNEQYF
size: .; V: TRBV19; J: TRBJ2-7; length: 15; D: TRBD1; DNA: TGTGCCAGTAGTACGGGGACAGGGGGCGGTTACGAGCAGTACTTC; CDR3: CASSTGTGGGYEQYF
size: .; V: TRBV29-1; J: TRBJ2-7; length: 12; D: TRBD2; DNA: TGCAGCGTTGTAGCGGGCTTCTACGAGCAGTACTTC; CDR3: CSVVAGFYEQYF
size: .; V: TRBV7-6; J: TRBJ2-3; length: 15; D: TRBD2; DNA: TGTGCCAGCAGCATACTAGCGGGGGGGCCCGATACGCAGTATTTT; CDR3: CASSILAGGPDTQYF
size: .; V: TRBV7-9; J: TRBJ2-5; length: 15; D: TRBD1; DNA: TGTGCCAGCAGGGATATAGGACAGGAGACGGAGACCCAGTACTTC; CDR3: CASRDIGQETETQYF
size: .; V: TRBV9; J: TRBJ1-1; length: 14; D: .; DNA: TGTGCCAGCAGCGTAGAGTCTTCCGACTCCCGAGCTTTCTTT; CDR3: CASSVESSDSRAFF
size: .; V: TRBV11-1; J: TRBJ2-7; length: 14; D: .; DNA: TGTGCCAGCAGCTCAACCAGGGGGGTCCACGAGCAGTACTTC; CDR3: CASSSTRGVHEQYF
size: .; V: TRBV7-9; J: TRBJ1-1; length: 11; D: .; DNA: TGTGCCAGCAGCCCCCAAATTGAAGCTTTCTTT; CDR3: CASSPQIEAFF
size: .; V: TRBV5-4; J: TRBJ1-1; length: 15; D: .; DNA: TGTGCCAGCAGCTTGGGTCGGGTTGTGAACACTGAAGCTTTCTTT; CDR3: CASSLGRVVNTEAFF
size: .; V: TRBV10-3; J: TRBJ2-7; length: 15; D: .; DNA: TGTGCCATCAGTGATCCCCAGGGCCTTTCCTACGAGCAGTACTTC; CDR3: CAISDPQGLSYEQYF
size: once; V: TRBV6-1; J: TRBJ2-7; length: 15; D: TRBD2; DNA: TGTGCCAGCAGTGAAGTGCCTAGCGGGGGCTACGAGCAGTACTTC; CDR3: CASSEVPSGGYEQYF
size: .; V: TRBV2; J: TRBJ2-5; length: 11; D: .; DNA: TGTGCCAGCAGTTCTCAAGAGACCCAGTACTTC; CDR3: CASSSQETQYF
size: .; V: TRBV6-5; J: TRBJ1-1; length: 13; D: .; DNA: TGTGCCACCTTAGCGGGGGAGCTCACTGAAGCTTTCTTT; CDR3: CATLAGELTEAFF
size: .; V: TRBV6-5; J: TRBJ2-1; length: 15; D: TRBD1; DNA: TGTGCCAGCAGGTTGATGGACAGGGTAACCGGTGAGCAGTTCTTC; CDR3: CASRLMDRVTGEQFF
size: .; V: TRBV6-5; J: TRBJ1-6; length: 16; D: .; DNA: TGTGCCAGCAGTTACTCGACCAATCGGGGTAATTCACCCCTCCACTTT; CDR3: CASSYSTNRGNSPLHF
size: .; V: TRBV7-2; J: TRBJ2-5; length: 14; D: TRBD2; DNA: TGTGCGACCTCTGCCGCGGGAGGTCAAGAGACCCAGTACTTC; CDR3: CATSAAGGQETQYF
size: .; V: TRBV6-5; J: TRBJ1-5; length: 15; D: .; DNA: TGTGCCAGCAATCCTTCGAGGGTTAGCAATCAGCCCCAGCATTTT; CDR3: CASNPSRVSNQPQHF
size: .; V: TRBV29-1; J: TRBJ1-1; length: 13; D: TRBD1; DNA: TGCAGCGTACAGACAGGGATGAACACTGAAGCTTTCTTT; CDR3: CSVQTGMNTEAFF
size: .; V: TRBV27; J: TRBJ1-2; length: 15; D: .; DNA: TGTGCCAGCAGTTTCCAGGGGCAACGGAACTATGGCTACACCTTC; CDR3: CASSFQGQRNYGYTF
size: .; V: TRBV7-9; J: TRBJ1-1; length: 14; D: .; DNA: TGTGCCAGCAGCTTACGAGGCATGAACACTGAAGCTTTCTTT; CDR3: CASSLRGMNTEAFF
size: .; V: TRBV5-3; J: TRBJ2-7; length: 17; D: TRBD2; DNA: TGTGCCAGAAGCCGACCCTCGCGGGAGGCTCATGTGGAAGAGCAGTACTTC; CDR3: CARSRPSREAHVEEQYF
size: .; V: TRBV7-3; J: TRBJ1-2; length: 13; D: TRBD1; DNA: TGTGCCAGCAGCCCAAGGACAGGGGATGGCTACACCTTC; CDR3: CASSPRTGDGYTF
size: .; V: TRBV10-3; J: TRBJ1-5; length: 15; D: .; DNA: TGTGCCATCAGTGACTCCGGGACACCAAATCAGCCCCAGCATTTT; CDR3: CAISDSGTPNQPQHF
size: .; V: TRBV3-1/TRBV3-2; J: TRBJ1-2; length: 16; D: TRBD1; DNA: TGTGCCAGCAGCCAAGACCTCCACAGGGGATCGCGTGGCTACACCTTC; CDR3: CASSQDLHRGSRGYTF
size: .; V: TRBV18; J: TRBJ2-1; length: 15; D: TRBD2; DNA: TGTGCCAGCTCACCACGGAGCGGGGGGGACAATGAGCAGTTCTTC; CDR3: CASSPRSGGDNEQFF
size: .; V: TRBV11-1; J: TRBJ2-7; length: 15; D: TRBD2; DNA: TGTGCCAGCAGCTTAGAAGGCGGGGGGGCCTACGAGCAGTACTTC; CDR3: CASSLEGGGAYEQYF
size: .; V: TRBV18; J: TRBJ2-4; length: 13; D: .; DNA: TGTGCCAGCTCACCAGCCCGGGGGTACATTCAGTACTTC; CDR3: CASSPARGYIQYF
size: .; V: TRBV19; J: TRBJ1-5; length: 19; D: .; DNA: TGTGCCAGTAGTATAGATCTAGCAGGCTGGGGTTATAGCAATCAGCCCCAGCATTTT; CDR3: CASSIDLAGWGYSNQPQHF
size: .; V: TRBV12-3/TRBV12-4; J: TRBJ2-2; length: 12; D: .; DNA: .; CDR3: CASSFGAGELFF
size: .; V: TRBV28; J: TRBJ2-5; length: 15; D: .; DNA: TGTGCCAGCAGTCATTCTAGAAGATCAAAAGAGACCCAGTACTTC; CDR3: CASSHSRRSKETQYF
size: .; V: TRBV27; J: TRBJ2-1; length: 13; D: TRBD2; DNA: TGTGCCAGCAGTGCGGGGGGGCCCAATGAGCAGTTCTTC; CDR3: CASSAGGPNEQFF
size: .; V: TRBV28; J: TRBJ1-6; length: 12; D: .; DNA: TGTGCCAGCAGGGCCGGACAGTCACCCCTCCACTTT; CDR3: CASRAGQSPLHF
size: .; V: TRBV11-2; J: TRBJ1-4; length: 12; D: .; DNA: TGTGCAAGCGCGGCTAAGTATGAAAAACTGTTTTTT; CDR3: CASAAKYEKLFF
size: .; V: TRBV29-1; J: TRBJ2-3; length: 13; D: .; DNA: TGCAGCGTTATTCCGCTACGCACAGATACGCAGTATTTT; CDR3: CSVIPLRTDTQYF
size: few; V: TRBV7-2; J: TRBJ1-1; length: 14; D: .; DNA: TGTGCCAGCAAGTCCGGGAGGGGCGACACTGAAGCTTTCTTT; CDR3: CASKSGRGDTEAFF
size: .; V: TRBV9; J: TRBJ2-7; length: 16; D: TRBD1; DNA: TGTGCCAGCAGCGCCGGGACAGGGGGCGAACCCTACGAGCAGTACTTC; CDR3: CASSAGTGGEPYEQYF
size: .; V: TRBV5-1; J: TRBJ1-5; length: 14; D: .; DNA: TGCGCCAGCAGCTTAGACAGCCGCAATCAGCCCCAGCATTTT; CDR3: CASSLDSRNQPQHF
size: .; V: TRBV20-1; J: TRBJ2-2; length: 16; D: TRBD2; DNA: TGCAGTGCTAGTCAAACCCTAGCGGGAGGAACCGGGGAGCTGTTTTTT; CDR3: CSASQTLAGGTGELFF